Following are 22 T cell receptor beta chains from one sample sequenced in a study of blood T cell repertoires in COVID-19. The method was immunoSEQ multiplex PCR; TCRdb's version includes in-frame clones alone and lacks a portion of them. The sample lists 150,000 or so clones, around 85% occurring once. Source material: peripheral blood. These receptors originate from a man in his sixties with acute or convalescent COVID-19.

V usage is TRBV7-3 and J usage is TRBJ2-5; 7 bases are a match to TRBD1. The CDR3 is 12 amino acids. Per germline, CDR1 SGHTA and CDR2 FQGTGA. V shed 4 bases, J shed 12 bases, and the junction held 8 bases outside the gene matches. CDR3 coding DNA: TGTGCCAGCAGCTCCCGGTCGGGACAGAAGTACTTC. Amino acid sequence: CASSSRSGQKYF.

V and J are TRBV28 and TRBJ1-1; 12 positions match TRBD1. The CDR3 spans 13 residues. With V trimmed by 9 bases and J by 4 bases, 3 bases remained unmatched. CDR1 is MDHEN, CDR2 SYDVKM, per germline. DNA for the CDR3: TGTGCCAGTGTGGGACAGGGGGCCACTGAAGCTTTCTTT. Protein product: CASVGQGATEAFF.

The chain couples TRBV2 to TRBJ1-2, with 7 bases fitting TRBD1. V dropped 1 base and J dropped 5; count of bases not matched to a gene: 4. CDR3 length: 14 amino acids. Germline assignment: CDR1 SNHLY and CDR2 FYNNEI. CDR3 sequence (DNA): TGTGCCAGCAGTGAAGGGTCCAGGGGGTATGGCTACACCTTC. Amino acids: CASSEGSRGYGYTF. The variable domain in full, with the rest retrieved from reference TRBV2 and TRBJ1-2, is EPEVTQTPSHQVTQMGQEVILRCVPISNHLYFYWYRQILGQKVEFLVSFYNNEISEKSEIFDDQFSVERPDGSNFTLKIRSTKLEDSAMYFCASSEGSRGYGYTFGSGTRLTVV.

The rearrangement uses TRBV29-1 and TRBJ2-7, with 8 bases lining up with TRBD1. CDR3 length: 14 residues. J was trimmed by 5 bases and V by 6 bases; bases with no gene match: 12. The germline V gene has CDR1 SQVTM and CDR2 ANQGSEA. CDR3 nucleotide sequence: TGCAGCGTCGTTACAGGGGGGCTTAAGAACGAGCAGTACTTC. Amino acid sequence: CSVVTGGLKNEQYF.

V usage is TRBV28 and J usage is TRBJ2-4; 7 nucleotides align to TRBD2. Trimming took 4 bases from V and 3 from J; bases not matched to a gene: 3. Germline V lookup: CDR1 MDHEN, CDR2 SYDVKM. The CDR3 runs to 14 residues. The CDR3 DNA sequence: TGTGCCAGCAGTTGGACTAGAGTCAAAAACATTCAGTACTTC. Translating gives CASSWTRVKNIQYF.

Details on this clone: At the DNA level, this CDR3 is encoded by other sequences in the same sample as well. CDR3 coding DNA: TGCGCCAGCAGCCTGGACGGGGGGGATCAGCCCCAGCATTTT. Translation: CASSLDGGDQPQHF. This chain uses TRBV5-1 with TRBJ1-5; a weak D match, TRBD1 (5 bases). The germline gives CDR1 SGHRS, CDR2 YFSETQ. V shed 4 bases and J shed 5 bases, with 13 bases lying between them. CDR3 length: 14 residues.

The chain joins TRBV9 to TRBJ2-1, with a possible D match to TRBD2 (5 bases). Germline V gives CDR1 SGDLS, CDR2 YYNGEE. The CDR3 has 18 amino acids. Trimming left V 4 bases short and J 9 bases short, with 29 bases between. The CDR3: CASSTPDQVTSRRSEQFF. The DNA of the CDR3 is TGTGCCAGCAGCACCCCGGACCAGGTAACTAGTCGTAGGAGTGAGCAGTTCTTC.

V is TRBV5-4 and J is TRBJ2-7; TRBD2 matches 8 bases. The length of the CDR3 is 14 residues. Germline V gene lookup returns CDR1 SGHNT and CDR2 YYREEE (reference sequence). The V segment lost 3 bases and the J segment 7 bases; nucleotides outside the gene matches: 9. DNA of the CDR3: TGTGCCAGCAGCTCTCGGACGGGGGGGAGGGAGCAGTACTTC. The encoded protein is CASSSRTGGREQYF.

The chain combines TRBV4-1 with TRBJ1-2, with a tentative D call TRBD1 (5 bases). Between the trimmed V and J ends, which lost 4 bases and 8 bases, there was a span of 14 bases. CDR3 length: 13 residues. Per the germline V gene, CDR1 is MGHRA and CDR2 is YSYEKL. The DNA of the CDR3 is TGCGCCAGCAGCCTGGGGGGACCGGTAGGCTACACCTTC. This gives the protein CASSLGGPVGYTF.

This clone came up once. The chain employs TRBV19 and TRBJ2-7, with a weak D call TRBD1 (5 bases). Germline V lookup: CDR1 LNHDA, CDR2 SQIVND (reference sequence). Deletions cut 6 bases from V and 0 bases from J, with 12 bases between. The CDR3 consists of 14 residues. The CDR3 sequence: CASSQTVISYEQYF. The CDR3 region has the DNA TGTGCCAGTAGCCAGACAGTGATCTCCTACGAGCAGTACTTC.

In this sample, this clone turned up once. The rearrangement uses TRBV2 and TRBJ2-7; 8 positions agree with TRBD1. Trimming removed 3 bases from V and 2 bases from J; junction bases left unmatched: 3. CDR1 is SNHLY and CDR2 is FYNNEI in the germline V gene. The CDR3 loop spans 14 amino acids. CDR3 nucleotide sequence: TGTGCCAGCAGTGACCAGGGGGCCACCTACGAGCAGTACTTC. This sequence encodes CASSDQGATYEQYF.

The chain has TRBV27 and TRBJ2-7; D perhaps matches TRBD1 (6 bases). There are 14 residues in the CDR3. V lost 8 bases and J lost 3, with 17 bases in between. CDR1 and CDR2 (germline): MNHEY, SMNVEV (reference sequence). The CDR3 region has the DNA TGTGCCAGCCGCTACCGGGACACCAACTACGAGCAGTACTTC. This codes for CASRYRDTNYEQYF.

The rearrangement uses TRBV7-2 and TRBJ2-3; 9 bases are a match to TRBD2. The CDR3 is 13 residues long. CDR1 is SGHTA and CDR2 is FQGNSA in the germline V gene. The trim removed 4 bases at V and 14 bases at J, leaving 10 bases unmatched. The CDR3 sequence is CASSSGGGTSTYF. The CDR3 nucleotides are TGTGCCAGCAGCTCAGGGGGAGGGACTAGCACGTATTTT.

The chain joins TRBV30 to TRBJ1-6, with D unresolved. V was clipped by 1 base and J by 9 bases, with 7 bases between them. CDR1 is GTSNPN, CDR2 SVGIG, per germline (reference sequence). The CDR3 contains 12 residues. The DNA for the CDR3 is TGTGCCTGGAGTGCCTCGTTTTCACCCCTCCACTTT. It is translated as CAWSASFSPLHF. The whole variable domain, remainder taken from reference TRBV30 and TRBJ1-6, is SQTIHQWPATLVQPVGSPLSLECTVEGTSNPNLYWYRQAAGRGLQLLFYSVGIGQISSEVPQNLSASRPQDRQFILSSKKLLLSDSGFYLCAWSASFSPLHFGNGTRLTVT.

The genes are TRBV5-5 and TRBJ2-1, with 10 bases that match TRBD2. This CDR3 region has 17 residues. Trimming at V came to 4 bases and at J to 7 bases, leaving 14 bases not matched to a gene. Germline V gene sequence: CDR1 SGHKS, CDR2 YYEKEE (reference sequence). The CDR3 is CASSLQASGRGSNEQFF. The DNA of the CDR3 is TGTGCCAGCAGCCTGCAAGCTAGCGGGAGAGGGAGTAATGAGCAGTTCTTC.

The V and J genes are TRBV9 and TRBJ2-7; 8 nucleotides align to TRBD2. CDR1 SGDLS and CDR2 YYNGEE come from the germline V gene. V lost 3 bases to trimming and J lost 2 bases; unmatched junction nucleotides: 10. This CDR3 has 16 amino acids. The CDR3, as DNA: TGTGCCAGCAGCGCACTCCCGGCTAGCGGGCCCTACGAGCAGTACTTC. It yields the protein CASSALPASGPYEQYF.

The CDR3 protein is CASSTGAGANVLTF. The CDR3 DNA reads TGTGCCAGCAGTACAGGGGCTGGGGCCAACGTCCTGACTTTC. This chain joins TRBV27 and TRBJ2-6; 7 bases fit TRBD1. Unmatched junction bases numbered 0, after V lost 5 bases and J lost 2 bases. This CDR3 comprises 14 residues. CDR1 and CDR2 (germline): MNHEY, SMNVEV (reference sequence). Variable domain in full (rest from reference TRBV27 and TRBJ2-6): EAQVTQNPRYLITVTGKKLTVTCSQNMNHEYMSWYRQDPGLGLRQIYYSMNVEVTDKGDVPEGYKVSRKEKRNFPLILESPSPNQTSLYFCASSTGAGANVLTFGAGSRLTVL.

This chain joins TRBV28 and TRBJ2-4; TRBD1 might be the D (6 bases). The V end was cut by 2 bases, the J end by 0 bases, with 11 bases between. Per germline, CDR1 MDHEN and CDR2 SYDVKM. This CDR3 has 16 amino acids. CDR3: CASSLQGNRAKNIQYF. CDR3 bases: TGTGCCAGCAGTTTACAGGGGAATAGAGCCAAAAACATTCAGTACTTC.

The chain joins TRBV24-1 to TRBJ1-4; TRBD1 matches 7 bases. V lost 4 bases, J lost 10 bases, and 2 bases stayed unmatched. There are 12 residues in the CDR3. CDR1 is KGHDR and CDR2 is SFDVKD in the germline V gene. CDR3 residues: CATSDSGGKLFF. CDR3 bases: TGTGCCACCAGTGACTCAGGGGGAAAACTGTTTTTT.

The chain is built from TRBV4-1 and TRBJ1-2; D uncertain. Trimming took 1 base from V and 8 from J, leaving 8 bases between them. Per germline, CDR1 MGHRA and CDR2 YSYEKL. This CDR3 contains 12 residues. CDR3 sequence (DNA): TGCGCCAGCAGCCAAGGGCCCACAGGCTACACCTTC. This translates into CASSQGPTGYTF.

V and J are TRBV5-6 and TRBJ1-2, with D perhaps TRBD1 (6 bases). Germline lookup yields CDR1 SGHDT and CDR2 YYEEEE. The ends were cut back, 4 bases at V and 5 bases at J, with 12 bases in the middle. This CDR3 is 13 amino acids long. In DNA form, the CDR3 reads TGTGCCAGCAGCGCGCGCAGGGGTTATGGCTACACCTTC. This sequence encodes CASSARRGYGYTF.

This sequence joins TRBV16 and TRBJ1-2; D gene ambiguous. Germline CDR1 reads KGHSY; CDR2 reads FQNENV. V lost 0 bases and J 3 bases, leaving 8 bases between the germline ends. This CDR3 contains 14 residues. CDR3 bases: TGTGCCAGCAGCCAATCGAGGCAGTACTATGGCTACACCTTC. Its protein product is CASSQSRQYYGYTF. Based on the CDR3 plus reference TRBV16 and TRBJ1-2, the full variable domain is GEEVAQTPKHLVRGEGQKAKLYCAPIKGHSYVFWYQQVLKNEFKFLISFQNENVFDETGMPKERFSAKCLPNSPCSLEIQATKLEDSAVYFCASSQSRQYYGYTFGSGTRLTVV.